Listed below are T cell receptor beta chains from one sample, sequenced in a study of blood T cell repertoires in COVID-19. The protocol was immunoSEQ multiplex PCR, while the TCRdb copy is restricted to in-frame clones and leaves out a portion. The data show around 190,000 clones, 79% seen once. The specimen was peripheral blood. These receptors were taken from a middle-aged woman with COVID-19, enrolled during active disease. Both conserved end residues are part of each CDR3. A D gene is named only where the DNA matches it firmly. Rows give clone size only sometimes, using once, few, many, or a class for an expanded clone.

D,size,V,J,DNA,CDR3
-,-,TRBV9,TRBJ1-5,TGTGCCAGCAGCGTAGGCACATTGGGCAATCAGCCCCAGCATTTT,CASSVGTLGNQPQHF
TRBD1,-,TRBV2,TRBJ2-7,TGTGCCAGCGGGGGACAGCTGTTC,CASGGQLF
TRBD1,-,TRBV6-5,TRBJ2-7,TGTGCCAGCATACCACCGGGACAGGGGGCAGGAGAGCAGTACTTC,CASIPPGQGAGEQYF
TRBD2,-,TRBV19,TRBJ2-1,TGTGCCAGTAGTATAATTTCGCGCGGGGGTACCAATGAGCAGTTCTTC,CASSIISRGGTNEQFF
TRBD2,-,TRBV2,TRBJ2-5,TGTGCCAGCAGATTACGACTAGCGGGGCAAGAGACCCAGTACTTC,CASRLRLAGQETQYF
TRBD2,-,TRBV19,TRBJ2-5,TGTGCCAGTAGTATGTCTAGCGGGAGGGCAGGAGAGACCCAGTACTTC,CASSMSSGRAGETQYF
-,-,TRBV19,TRBJ1-4,TGTGCCAGTAGTATAAGGACAGATTCGAATGAAAAACTGTTTTTT,CASSIRTDSNEKLFF
-,-,TRBV7-2,TRBJ2-1,TGTGCCAGCAGCTTAGGCCTATTCTCCTACAATGAGCAGTTCTTC,CASSLGLFSYNEQFF
TRBD2,-,TRBV30,TRBJ2-1,TGTGCCTGGACAGGACTAGCGGGGGCCGTCAGCTCCTACAATGAGCAGTTCTTC,CAWTGLAGAVSSYNEQFF
TRBD1,-,TRBV6-6,TRBJ1-4,TGTGCCAGCAGTGTGGGACAGGGAAATGAAAAACTGTTTTTT,CASSVGQGNEKLFF
-,-,TRBV6-6,TRBJ1-2,TGTGCCAGCCATGGTTCGGGGGTGGTCCATGGCTACACCTTC,CASHGSGVVHGYTF
-,-,TRBV6-5,TRBJ1-1,TGTGCCAGCAGTAGCAGGGGTACGACTGAAGCTTTCTTT,CASSSRGTTEAFF
TRBD1,-,TRBV7-9,TRBJ2-5,TGTGCCAGCAGCTCAGGGACAGGGATGGAGACCCAGTACTTC,CASSSGTGMETQYF
TRBD2,-,TRBV4-2,TRBJ2-3,TGTGCCAGCAGCCAAGATCTAGCGGGAGGCACAGATACGCAGTATTTT,CASSQDLAGGTDTQYF
-,-,TRBV7-9,TRBJ1-1,TGTGCCAGCAGCCGAGCCACTGAAGCTTTCTTT,CASSRATEAFF
-,few,TRBV20-1,TRBJ1-5,TGCAGTGCTAGTCGTGGACAGCCTAATCAGCCCCAGCATTTT,CSASRGQPNQPQHF
-,few,TRBV3-1/TRBV3-2,TRBJ2-7,TGTGCCAGCAGCCAGAGAGTCTTGCGCGAGCAGTACTTC,CASSQRVLREQYF
-,-,TRBV27,TRBJ1-5,TGTGCCAGCAGTCCTTACAGGGGCAATCAGCCCCAGCATTTT,CASSPYRGNQPQHF
-,-,TRBV5-6,TRBJ1-5,TGTGCCAGCAGCTATTACAGGGAGGGTCAGCCCCAGCATTTT,CASSYYREGQPQHF
-,-,TRBV19,TRBJ2-7,TGTGCCAGTAGTATAGACGGGGAGAGGGAGCAGTACTTC,CASSIDGEREQYF
TRBD1,-,TRBV5-1,TRBJ2-2,TGCGCCAGCAGCTTACAGGGGGCGGCCGGGGAGCTGTTTTTT,CASSLQGAAGELFF
TRBD2,-,TRBV7-3,TRBJ2-5,TGTGCCAGCAGTTCTAGCGGGGGGCGACAAGAGACCCAGTACTTC,CASSSSGGRQETQYF
-,once,TRBV10-2,TRBJ1-4,TGCGCCAGCAGTGAAGGACACCAGAATGAAAAACTGTTTTTT,CASSEGHQNEKLFF
TRBD1,-,TRBV2,TRBJ2-1,TGTGCCAGCGGAGACAGGGTTGGCAATGAGCAGTTCTTC,CASGDRVGNEQFF
TRBD2,-,TRBV11-3,TRBJ2-2,TGTGCCAGCAGCCCGGGGGGGGCTATTAGCACCGGGGAGCTGTTTTTT,CASSPGGAISTGELFF
-,-,TRBV30,TRBJ2-2,TGTGCCTGGAGGAACAGTGCGAACACCGGGGAGCTGTTTTTT,CAWRNSANTGELFF
-,-,TRBV18,TRBJ1-1,TGTGCCAGCTCACCACTCGGGCGGAGGCCCGGTGAAGCTTTCTTT,CASSPLGRRPGEAFF
TRBD1,-,TRBV19,TRBJ1-5,TGTGCCAGTAGTGTCCGCATCCAGGGGGTGAATCAGCCCCAGCATTTT,CASSVRIQGVNQPQHF
TRBD2,-,TRBV5-1,TRBJ2-5,TGCGCCAGCAGCTCAGGACTAGTTGGATCGGAGACCCAGTACTTC,CASSSGLVGSETQYF
TRBD1,once,TRBV7-8,TRBJ1-2,TGTGCCAGCAGCCGTGGACAGGGGGGGAGGTATGGCTACACCTTC,CASSRGQGGRYGYTF
-,-,TRBV7-2,TRBJ1-3,TGTGCCAGCAGCTTAAGAGGGGGTGGTTTCTCTGGAAACACCATATATTTT,CASSLRGGGFSGNTIYF
-,-,TRBV20-1,TRBJ2-7,TGCAGTGCTAGTGATGGCACCTACGAGCAGTACTTC,CSASDGTYEQYF
-,-,TRBV5-1,TRBJ1-1,TGCGCCAGCAGCTTGGTGTTCGGGGGTGACACTGAAGCTTTCTTT,CASSLVFGGDTEAFF
TRBD1,-,TRBV4-1,TRBJ1-3,TGCGCCAGCACCGGACAGGAACTTGGAAACACCATATATTTT,CASTGQELGNTIYF
TRBD2,-,TRBV25-1,TRBJ2-7,TGTGCCAGTATGACTAGCGGGGGGGCCTACGAGCAGTACTTC,CASMTSGGAYEQYF
TRBD2,-,TRBV6-6,TRBJ2-3,TGTGCCAGCACCAACCGGCTAGCGGGCACAGATACGCAGTATTTT,CASTNRLAGTDTQYF
-,-,TRBV19,TRBJ2-2,TGTGCCAGTGGGCTTTACACCGGGGAGCTGTTTTTT,CASGLYTGELFF
-,medium-sized,TRBV5-4,TRBJ2-2,TGTGCCAGCAGCTTGGGTAAAAACACCGGGGAGCTGTTTTTT,CASSLGKNTGELFF
-,-,TRBV30,TRBJ1-1,TGTGCCTGGCTTCTAAGCCAGGGTAGGGCTTTCTTT,CAWLLSQGRAFF
-,-,TRBV5-1,TRBJ2-7,TGCGCCAGCAGCCTAGACCCGGGACTCAAGAACGAGCAGTACTTC,CASSLDPGLKNEQYF